Presented here are 20 T cell receptor beta chains from one specimen sequenced in a study of control samples from healthy donors and cancer patients. Method: immunoSEQ multiplex PCR; TCRdb's copy keeps in-frame clones and lacks some. In the table there are 150,000 to 200,000 clones, around nine tenths of which are singletons. Sequencing used blood. The receptors were gathered from a woman under 40 in good health.

This clone was detected ten times or more. The rearrangement uses TRBV4-1 and TRBJ1-1; possible D gene TRBD1, 6 bases. The CDR3 sequence is 15 residues long. The V gene lost 1 base and the J gene lost 6 bases, with 15 bases spanning the gap. The germline V gene encodes CDR1 MGHRA and CDR2 YSYEKL. Here the CDR3 reads CASSQVPGVSAEAFF. DNA of the CDR3: TGCGCCAGCAGCCAAGTCCCAGGGGTTAGTGCTGAAGCTTTCTTT.

V is TRBV5-5 and J is TRBJ2-2, with a tentative D call TRBD2 (5 bases). Germline assignment: CDR1 SGHKS and CDR2 YYEKEE (reference sequence). Trimming cost V 3 bases and J 0 bases, with 9 bases left between them. The CDR3 consists of 15 residues. The CDR3 DNA follows: TGTGCCAGCAGCTATTCGCGGGCGAACACCGGGGAGCTGTTTTTT. Its translation is CASSYSRANTGELFF.

This chain connects TRBV2 to TRBJ2-3; tentatively, D is TRBD1 (6 bases). The CDR3 totals 15 residues. Germline values: CDR1 SNHLY, CDR2 FYNNEI. V was cut by 7 bases and J by 0 bases, with 14 bases left in between. CDR3 protein: CASTFLGTSTDTQYF. In DNA, the CDR3 is TGTGCCAGCACCTTTCTTGGGACAAGCACAGATACGCAGTATTTT.

The chain combines TRBV6-1 with TRBJ1-4; D may be TRBD1 (5 bases). Germline V CDR1 and CDR2: MNHNS, SASEGT. The length of the CDR3 is 17 residues. V lost 2 bases and J 4 bases, leaving 17 bases between the germline ends. CDR3 in DNA: TGTGCCAGCAGTGAACGGCGGGGGGAAGGAATTAATGAAAAACTGTTTTTT. Encoded protein: CASSERRGEGINEKLFF.

The chain is built from TRBV5-1 and TRBJ1-1, with D possibly matching TRBD1 (6 bases). Trimming took 0 bases from V and 0 from J, leaving 18 bases between them. CDR1 SGHRS and CDR2 YFSETQ come from the germline V gene. The CDR3 sequence is 18 residues long. The CDR3 DNA reads TGCGCCAGCAGCTTGGACCCTATATTGACAGGCGTGAACACTGAAGCTTTCTTT. It specifies CASSLDPILTGVNTEAFF.

The rearrangement uses TRBV3-1 (or the pseudogene TRBV3-2) and TRBJ1-1; TRBD1 matches 8 bases. The germline gives CDR1 LGHDT, CDR2 YNNKEL (reference sequence). V shed 2 bases, J shed 10 bases, and the junction held 6 bases outside the gene matches. The CDR3 length is 13 residues. CDR3 nucleotide sequence: TGTGCCAGCAGCCAAAGAACAGGGGGAAGAGCTTTCTTT. Encoded protein: CASSQRTGGRAFF.

The chain combines TRBV3-1 (or the pseudogene TRBV3-2) with TRBJ1-5, with a possible D match to TRBD1 (6 bases). Per the germline V gene, CDR1 is LGHDT and CDR2 is YNNKEL (reference sequence). Trimming removed 3 bases at V and 6 bases at J, with 9 bases between. The CDR3 extends over 13 amino acids. CDR3 nucleotides: TGTGCCAGCAGCCATTCCAGGGGTCAGCCCCAGCATTTT. It is translated as CASSHSRGQPQHF.

The V call is TRBV19, the J call TRBJ2-1, with 14 bases matching TRBD2. CDR1 is LNHDA and CDR2 is SQIVND in the germline V gene (reference sequence). J lost 8 bases, V lost 3 bases, and 12 bases had no gene match. The CDR3 sequence is 18 residues long. The CDR3 spells CASSMSGLAGARPHEQFF. The CDR3 DNA reads as TGTGCCAGTAGTATGTCGGGACTAGCGGGGGCCCGGCCCCATGAGCAGTTCTTC.

The chain couples TRBV5-6 to TRBJ2-6, with a weak D call TRBD2 (6 bases). CDR1 and CDR2 (germline): SGHDT, YYEEEE. The CDR3 is 15 amino acids. Trimming removed 1 base from V and 2 bases from J, with 7 bases in between. The CDR3 protein is CASSLWGAGANVLTF. The CDR3 DNA is TGTGCCAGCAGCTTGTGGGGGGCTGGGGCCAACGTCCTGACTTTC.

The chain employs TRBV4-2 and TRBJ2-4, with TRBD1 as a possible D gene (5 bases). CDR3 length: 15 amino acids. CDR1 is LGHNA and CDR2 is YNFKEQ in the germline V gene. With 0 bases removed from V and 15 bases from J, the gap between germline ends came to 21 bases. The CDR3 nucleotides are TGTGCCAGCAGCCAAGATCGCGCAATCGTAGGGGAATCGTACTTC. Protein: CASSQDRAIVGESYF.

The rearrangement uses TRBV7-6 and TRBJ1-1; 11 positions agree with TRBD1. V was clipped by 5 bases and J by 4 bases; unmatched bases: 15. The CDR3 loop spans 18 amino acids. Looked up from germline, CDR1 is SGHVS and CDR2 is FNYEAQ. CDR3 protein: CASSRRTGTGGRGTEAFF. The DNA for the CDR3 is TGTGCCAGCAGCAGAAGAACCGGGACAGGGGGTAGGGGCACTGAAGCTTTCTTT.

V usage is TRBV7-9 and J usage is TRBJ2-3; a weak D match, TRBD2 (5 bases). V was cut by 4 bases and J by 2 bases, with 10 bases left in between. This CDR3 is 14 amino acids long. In germline, CDR1 is SEHNR, CDR2 FQNEAQ (reference sequence). CDR3 loop: CASSSAGITDTQYF. CDR3 bases: TGTGCCAGCAGCTCTGCCGGGATCACAGATACGCAGTATTTT.

The chain links TRBV7-9 to TRBJ2-1; possibly TRBD2 for D (7 bases). Germline V lookup: CDR1 SEHNR, CDR2 FQNEAQ (reference sequence). Trimming left V 4 bases short and J 6 bases short, with 16 bases between. The CDR3 runs to 15 residues. The CDR3: CASSWRGREGNEQFF. In DNA, the CDR3 is TGTGCCAGCAGCTGGAGGGGGAGGGAGGGCAATGAGCAGTTCTTC.

V gene TRBV29-1 combines with J gene TRBJ1-3; weak D call: TRBD1 (6 bases). V was clipped by 6 bases and J by 0 bases, with 6 bases between them. The CDR3 runs to 12 residues. Germline loops: CDR1 SQVTM, CDR2 ANQGSEA. The CDR3 DNA reads TGCAGCGTCAGGGGCTCTGGAAACACCATATATTTT. This sequence encodes CSVRGSGNTIYF.

This clone was seen only once. The CDR3 region has the DNA TGCGCCAGCAGCATCGGACACCCATACAATGAGCAGTTCTTC. It encodes CASSIGHPYNEQFF. This chain links TRBV5-1 with TRBJ2-1, with D maybe TRBD1 (5 bases). The CDR3 length is 14 residues. V dropped 4 bases and J dropped 4 bases, with 12 bases sitting between them. CDR1 SGHRS and CDR2 YFSETQ come from the germline V gene. The variable domain in full, completed from reference TRBV5-1 and TRBJ2-1, reads KAGVTQTPRYLIKTRGQQVTLSCSPISGHRSVSWYQQTPGQGLQFLFEYFSETQRNKGNFPGRFSGRQFSNSRSEMNVSTLELGDSALYLCASSIGHPYNEQFFGPGTRLTVL.

In regard to this clone: Germline is not matched at one junction end, which may reflect a read error. This chain connects TRBV4-2 to TRBJ2-5; D gene ambiguous. Germline values: CDR1 LGHNA, CDR2 YNFKEQ. The CDR3 length is 14 residues. This chain's CDR3 is CASGQAFGGETQYF. CDR3 DNA sequence: TGTGCCAGCGGCCAAGCTTTCGGTGGCGAGACCCAGTACTTC.

J is TRBJ2-3 and V is TRBV19; TRBD2 matches at 9 bases. The germline gives CDR1 LNHDA, CDR2 SQIVND (reference sequence). V lost 10 bases to trimming and J lost 6 bases; unmatched junction nucleotides: 5. This CDR3 is built from 12 residues. DNA of the CDR3: TGTGCCACTGCGGGGGGGGAGGATACGCAGTATTTT. The encoded protein is CATAGGEDTQYF.

The table lists this clone with a count of one. The CDR3 DNA is TGTGCCAGCAGCTCGACAGGGGGCACTGAAGCTTTCTTT. It yields the protein CASSSTGGTEAFF. The chain uses TRBV5-5 and TRBJ1-1; 9 bases agree with TRBD1. CDR3 length: 13 amino acids. Losses at the gene ends were 3 bases for V and 4 bases for J; bases not matched to a gene: 1. Per the germline V gene, CDR1 is SGHKS and CDR2 is YYEKEE (reference sequence).

Turning to this clone: An end of the junction differs from the germline gene, which may be a read error. The rearrangement joins TRBV7-7 to TRBJ2-2, with TRBD1 matching 9 bases. Germline CDR1 reads SSHAT; CDR2 reads FNYEAQ (reference sequence). CDR3 size: 16 residues. The CDR3 region is CASSLVTGGTTGELFF. The CDR3, as DNA: TGTGCTAGCAGCTTAGTGACAGGGGGGACCACCGGGGAGCTGTTTTTT.

This clone occurred a few times. This rearrangement joins TRBV3-1 (or the pseudogene TRBV3-2) to TRBJ2-7; D possibly corresponds to TRBD1 (7 bases). The CDR3 is 15 amino acids. CDR1 and CDR2 (germline): LGHDT, YNNKEL (reference sequence). Trimming took off 2 bases at V and 6 bases at J, with 17 bases between the two ends. The CDR3 nucleotides are TGTGCCAGCAGCCAAACTGCCAGGGGGGAAGGCGAGCAGTACTTC. Protein: CASSQTARGEGEQYF.